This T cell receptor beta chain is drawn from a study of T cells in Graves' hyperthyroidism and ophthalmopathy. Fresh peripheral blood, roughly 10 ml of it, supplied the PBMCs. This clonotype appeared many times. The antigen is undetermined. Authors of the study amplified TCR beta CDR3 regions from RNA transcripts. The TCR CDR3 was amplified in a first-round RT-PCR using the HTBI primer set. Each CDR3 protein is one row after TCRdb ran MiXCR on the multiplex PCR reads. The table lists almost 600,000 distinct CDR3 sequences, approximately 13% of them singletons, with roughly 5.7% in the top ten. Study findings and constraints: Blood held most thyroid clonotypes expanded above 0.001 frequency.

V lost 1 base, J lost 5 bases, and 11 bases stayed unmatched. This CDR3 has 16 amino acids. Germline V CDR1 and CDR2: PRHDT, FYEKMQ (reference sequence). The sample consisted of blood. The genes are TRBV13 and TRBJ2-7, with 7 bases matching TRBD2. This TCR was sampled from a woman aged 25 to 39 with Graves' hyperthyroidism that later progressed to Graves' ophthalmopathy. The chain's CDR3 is CASSLASSGPRDEQYF. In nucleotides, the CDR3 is TGTGCCAGCAGCTTAGCCTCTAGCGGACCTAGGGACGAGCAGTACTTC.